The 26 T cell receptor beta chains below come from one sample, sequenced in a study of neurological immune-mediated disorders. TCRdb passed the 5' RACE reads through MiXCR, listing each CDR3 protein once. Counted here are 55,000 to 70,000 distinct CDR3 sequences, 3% to 4% occurring once; the ten biggest clones make up about 5%. The sequenced sample was PBMCs. Every receptor here comes from a woman aged 50 to 60 with multiple sclerosis.

Ten or more counts support this clonotype. The chain is built from TRBV7-2 and TRBJ2-5, with a possible D match to TRBD1 (5 bases). The CDR3 sequence is 14 residues long. Trimming stripped 3 bases from V and 5 bases from J, with 13 bases between. The germline V gene encodes CDR1 SGHTA and CDR2 FQGNSA. CDR3 nucleotide sequence: TGTGCCAGCAGCTTTACCAGGGTAGCCGAGACCCAGTACTTC. This translates into CASSFTRVAETQYF.

In this sample, this clonotype turned up many times. The chain combines TRBV5-1 with TRBJ2-3, with D perhaps TRBD1 (5 bases). V lost 2 bases, J lost 6 bases, and 10 bases lay in between. The CDR3 sequence is 13 residues long. CDR1 and CDR2 (germline): SGHRS, YFSETQ. This CDR3 is CASSFHWGDTQYF. The CDR3 coding sequence is TGCGCCAGCAGCTTCCATTGGGGCGATACGCAGTATTTT.

This clonotype came up many times. The chain joins TRBV5-1 to TRBJ2-1, with D possibly being TRBD2 (6 bases). V was pared by 2 bases and J by 0 bases, with 12 bases between. Looked up from germline, CDR1 is SGHRS and CDR2 is YFSETQ. The CDR3 sequence is 16 residues long. The CDR3 DNA reads as TGCGCCAGCAGCTTTCTAGCGTTGAGCTCCTACAATGAGCAGTTCTTC. This encodes CASSFLALSSYNEQFF.

This clonotype was seen repeatedly, ten times or more. The rearrangement links TRBV4-1 to TRBJ1-2, with 8 bases aligning to TRBD1. CDR1 is MGHRA and CDR2 is YSYEKL in the germline V gene. CDR3 length: 15 amino acids. With 0 bases clipped from V and 4 bases from J, the junction kept 4 bases outside the gene matches. The CDR3 nucleotides are TGCGCCAGCAGCCAAGACAGGGGGCTGATCTATGGCTACACCTTC. This sequence encodes CASSQDRGLIYGYTF.

The table lists this clonotype with a few counts. A single base separates this from a much larger clone, so it may be a read error. The CDR3 reads CASSHRDFTDTQYF. CDR3 bases: TGCGCCAGCAGCCACCGGGACTTCACAGATACGCAGTATTTT. The chain couples TRBV5-1 to TRBJ2-3; a weak D match, TRBD2 (6 bases). Germline V gene sequence: CDR1 SGHRS, CDR2 YFSETQ. Trimming cost V 4 bases and J 2 bases, with 11 bases left between them. This CDR3 has 14 amino acids.

This clonotype was detected many times. The rearrangement uses TRBV7-9 and TRBJ2-1; D is possibly TRBD2 (5 bases). Germline V gene data show CDR1 as SEHNR and CDR2 as FQNEAQ (reference sequence). The length of the CDR3 is 18 residues. V was cut by 3 bases and J by 7 bases, with 25 bases left in between. The DNA for the CDR3 is TGTGCCAGCAGCTTTCTGATATGGGGAGCCCGGGCCGTAAATGAGCAGTTCTTC. This sequence encodes CASSFLIWGARAVNEQFF.

Many counts were recorded for this clonotype. The chain recombines TRBV24-1 with TRBJ2-2, with 8 positions matching TRBD1. Germline CDR1 reads KGHDR; CDR2 reads SFDVKD. The V segment lost 7 bases and the J segment 2 bases; nucleotides outside the gene matches: 2. This CDR3 has 14 residues. Written as DNA, the CDR3 is TGTGCCACCAGGGACAGGGTCAACACCGGGGAGCTGTTTTTT. This translates into CATRDRVNTGELFF.

Note on this clonotype: A single base separates this from a much larger clone, so it may be a read error. V usage is TRBV19 and J usage is TRBJ1-2; D is undetermined. The CDR3 length is 14 residues. V lost 3 bases to trimming and J lost 5 bases, with 13 bases between them. Germline CDR1 and CDR2: LNHDA and SQIVND (reference sequence). CDR3 in amino acids: CASSIARIGYGYTF. The CDR3 bases are TGTGCCAGTAGTATTGCCCGGATCGGATATGGCTACACCTTC.

In its sample, this clonotype was seen many times. CDR3 amino acids: CSARDTRLSVTDTQYF. CDR3 DNA sequence: TGCAGTGCTAGAGATACGCGACTTAGTGTTACAGATACGCAGTATTTT. J is TRBJ2-3 and V is TRBV20-1; D ambiguous. V lost 0 bases and J lost 3, with 16 bases in between. This CDR3 is built from 16 residues. CDR1 DFQATT and CDR2 SNEGSKA come from the germline V gene (reference sequence).

There are many counts of this clonotype. The chain employs TRBV15 and TRBJ2-1; 10 positions match TRBD1. CDR1 LNHNV and CDR2 YYDKDF come from the germline V gene (reference sequence). This CDR3 spans 15 amino acids. With V trimmed by 9 bases and J by 4 bases, 9 bases remained unmatched. The CDR3 here is CATATDRGSYNEQFF. The DNA of the CDR3 is TGTGCCACGGCGACGGACAGGGGGTCTTACAATGAGCAGTTCTTC. The variable domain in full, completed from reference TRBV15 and TRBJ2-1, reads DAMVIQNPRYQVTQFGKPVTLSCSQTLNHNVMYWYQQKSSQAPKLLFHYYDKDFNNEADTPDNFQSRRPNTSFCFLDIRSPGLGDTAMYLCATATDRGSYNEQFFGPGTRLTVL.

This clonotype showed up many times. The J gene is TRBJ2-3, the V gene TRBV20-1, with 15 bases fitting TRBD2. The V segment lost 6 bases and the J segment 1 base; nucleotides outside the gene matches: 20. The germline V gene encodes CDR1 DFQATT and CDR2 SNEGSKA (reference sequence). The CDR3 runs to 21 residues. CDR3 residues: CSAWGPGLAGGPLRGTDTQYF. The CDR3 nucleotides read TGCAGTGCATGGGGACCGGGACTAGCGGGGGGTCCCTTGAGGGGCACAGATACGCAGTATTTT.

Note on this clonotype: A much larger clone differs from this one at a single base, so this may be a read error. This chain uses TRBV3-1 with TRBJ1-1, with 7 bases matching TRBD1. J gave up 10 bases and V 1 base, and 21 bases lay outside the gene matches. From germline, CDR1 is LGHDT and CDR2 YNNKEL (reference sequence). This CDR3 has 18 residues. This CDR3 reads CASSQVPFYRGQRGAAFF. The CDR3 region has the DNA TGTGCCAGCAGCCAAGTTCCTTTTTACAGGGGCCAGAGGGGGGCAGCTTTCTTT.

This clonotype was counted many times. This rearrangement joins TRBV7-2 to TRBJ1-2; D is ambiguous. The CDR3 covers 16 residues. Germline V gene data show CDR1 as SGHTA and CDR2 as FQGNSA. V gave up 0 bases and J gave up 4 bases, with 15 bases separating them. The CDR3 loop reads CASSLARRAVGYGYTF. The CDR3 DNA is TGTGCCAGCAGCTTAGCCCGGAGGGCGGTTGGCTATGGCTACACCTTC.

In this sample, this clonotype turned up many times. V is TRBV27 and J is TRBJ1-5, with TRBD1 matching over 8 bases. The length of the CDR3 is 14 residues. The germline gives CDR1 MNHEY, CDR2 SMNVEV (reference sequence). V was clipped by 5 bases and J by 5 bases; unmatched bases: 5. The CDR3 bases are TGTGCCAGCAGTACGGACAGGGAGTATCAGCCCCAGCATTTT. As protein: CASSTDREYQPQHF.

This clonotype was detected ten times or more. The chain has TRBV28 and TRBJ2-1, with TRBD2 identical over 8 bases. The CDR3 has 16 residues. The V gene's germline CDR1 is MDHEN and CDR2 SYDVKM. V was clipped by 5 bases and J by 0 bases; unmatched bases: 6. In DNA, the CDR3 is TGTGCCAGCAGTCCAGCGGGGGCAAGCTCCTACAATGAGCAGTTCTTC. Amino acids: CASSPAGASSYNEQFF.

This clonotype was counted many times. The chain has TRBV20-1 and TRBJ2-3; D is possibly TRBD1 (7 bases). Trimming cost V 6 bases and J 4 bases, with 14 bases left between them. The germline V gene has CDR1 DFQATT and CDR2 SNEGSKA (reference sequence). The CDR3 length is 13 residues. The CDR3 reads CSAAGGSADTQYF. In nucleotides, the CDR3 is TGCAGTGCGGCAGGGGGGAGCGCAGATACGCAGTATTTT.

This clonotype was picked up many times. This chain uses TRBV5-1 with TRBJ2-3, with D unresolved. Germline assignment: CDR1 SGHRS and CDR2 YFSETQ. This CDR3 is 12 amino acids long. V was cut by 3 bases and J by 4 bases, with 6 bases left in between. The CDR3 reads CASSSPADTQYF. The CDR3 nucleotides read TGCGCCAGCAGCTCCCCGGCAGATACGCAGTATTTT. Full variable domain (outside the CDR3, taken from reference TRBV5-1 and TRBJ2-3): KAGVTQTPRYLIKTRGQQVTLSCSPISGHRSVSWYQQTPGQGLQFLFEYFSETQRNKGNFPGRFSGRQFSNSRSEMNVSTLELGDSALYLCASSSPADTQYFGPGTRLTVL.

This clonotype was detected many times. The gene calls are TRBV5-1 and TRBJ1-1; D is ambiguous. The CDR3 consists of 14 residues. Trimming took 4 bases from V and 11 from J, leaving 21 bases between them. Germline V gives CDR1 SGHRS, CDR2 YFSETQ. The CDR3, as DNA: TGCGCCAGCAGCCTATCGACGGACCGTTCGGTCGCTTTCTTT. It specifies CASSLSTDRSVAFF. The full variable domain, rest sourced from reference TRBV5-1 and TRBJ1-1, is KAGVTQTPRYLIKTRGQQVTLSCSPISGHRSVSWYQQTPGQGLQFLFEYFSETQRNKGNFPGRFSGRQFSNSRSEMNVSTLELGDSALYLCASSLSTDRSVAFFGQGTRLTVV.

At least ten counts were recorded for this clonotype. The chain couples TRBV7-9 to TRBJ2-2, with TRBD2 identical over 9 bases. From germline, CDR1 is SEHNR and CDR2 FQNEAQ (reference sequence). J lost 10 bases, V lost 2 bases, and 11 bases had no gene match. The CDR3 loop spans 16 amino acids. In DNA, the CDR3 is TGTGCCAGCAGCTTACGCCTAGCGGGAAGAAGGGAGGAGCTGTTTTTT. Translated: CASSLRLAGRREELFF. Drawing the rest from reference TRBV7-9 and TRBJ2-2, the complete variable domain is DTGVSQNPRHKITKRGQNVTFRCDPISEHNRLYWYRQTLGQGPEFLTYFQNEAQLEKSRLLSDRFSAERPKGSFSTLEIQRTEQGDSAMYLCASSLRLAGRREELFFGEGSRLTVL.

This clonotype was seen repeatedly, ten times or more. V is TRBV20-1 and J is TRBJ1-6; unclear D gene. The germline gives CDR1 DFQATT, CDR2 SNEGSKA (reference sequence). Trimming cost V 0 bases and J 5 bases, with 5 bases left between them. CDR3 length: 13 residues. The CDR3 spells CSARDPNNSPLHF. The CDR3 DNA follows: TGCAGTGCTAGAGATCCCAATAATTCACCCCTCCACTTT.

This clonotype has a count of ten or more. V and J are TRBV6-6 and TRBJ1-1, with 8 bases lining up with TRBD1. V trimming: 1 base; J trimming: 5 bases; junction bases outside the gene matches: 9. CDR1 and CDR2 from the germline V gene are MNHNY and SVGAGI (reference sequence). The CDR3 has 16 residues. The chain's CDR3 is CASSYLPGQAGTEAFF. The CDR3 DNA is TGTGCCAGCAGTTACTTACCGGGACAGGCAGGGACTGAAGCTTTCTTT.

Many counts were recorded for this clonotype. The J gene is TRBJ2-6, the V gene TRBV4-1; 7 nucleotides line up with TRBD2. Looked up from germline, CDR1 is MGHRA and CDR2 is YSYEKL. The CDR3 runs 19 residues. Trimming took 1 base from V and 0 from J; bases not matched to a gene: 9. The CDR3 region is CASSQGELAANSGANVLTF. DNA of the CDR3: TGCGCCAGCAGCCAAGGCGAGCTAGCGGCCAACTCTGGGGCCAACGTCCTGACTTTC.

There are many counts of this clonotype. J is TRBJ2-7 and V is TRBV29-1, with TRBD1 matching over 11 bases. The junction had 4 bases not matched to a gene; V was cut back by 7 bases and J by 2 bases. Germline CDR1 reads SQVTM; CDR2 reads ANQGSEA. The CDR3 spans 13 residues. CDR3 loop: CSAGQGATYEQYF. CDR3 DNA: TGCAGCGCCGGACAGGGGGCTACCTACGAGCAGTACTTC.

At least ten counts were recorded for this clonotype. In nucleotides, the CDR3 is TGTGCCAGCAGCCAAGATAGTCGAGTCCAGAACACTGAAGCTTTCTTT. It specifies CASSQDSRVQNTEAFF. The chain has TRBV14 and TRBJ1-1, with D unclear. The CDR3 spans 16 residues. Germline CDR1 is SGHDN and CDR2 is FVKESK. Trimming took 0 bases from V and 1 from J, leaving 12 bases between them.

This clonotype was detected many times. The chain joins TRBV5-1 to TRBJ2-3, with D hard to call. The length of the CDR3 is 11 residues. The V end was cut by 4 bases, the J end by 6 bases, with 6 bases between. Germline V gene sequence: CDR1 SGHRS, CDR2 YFSETQ. In DNA form, the CDR3 reads TGCGCCAGCAGCGCTAGGGATACGCAGTATTTT. Its protein product is CASSARDTQYF.

This clonotype was seen at least ten times. V and J are TRBV10-3 and TRBJ1-2, with D perhaps matching TRBD1 (5 bases). Trimming pared 0 bases from V and 8 bases from J, leaving 19 bases between. This CDR3 has 16 residues. Germline CDR1 and CDR2: ENHRY and SYGVKD. The CDR3 DNA sequence: TGTGCCATCAGTGAGTCGTATGAGGCAGGGCCCTGGGGCTACACCTTC. It translates to CAISESYEAGPWGYTF.